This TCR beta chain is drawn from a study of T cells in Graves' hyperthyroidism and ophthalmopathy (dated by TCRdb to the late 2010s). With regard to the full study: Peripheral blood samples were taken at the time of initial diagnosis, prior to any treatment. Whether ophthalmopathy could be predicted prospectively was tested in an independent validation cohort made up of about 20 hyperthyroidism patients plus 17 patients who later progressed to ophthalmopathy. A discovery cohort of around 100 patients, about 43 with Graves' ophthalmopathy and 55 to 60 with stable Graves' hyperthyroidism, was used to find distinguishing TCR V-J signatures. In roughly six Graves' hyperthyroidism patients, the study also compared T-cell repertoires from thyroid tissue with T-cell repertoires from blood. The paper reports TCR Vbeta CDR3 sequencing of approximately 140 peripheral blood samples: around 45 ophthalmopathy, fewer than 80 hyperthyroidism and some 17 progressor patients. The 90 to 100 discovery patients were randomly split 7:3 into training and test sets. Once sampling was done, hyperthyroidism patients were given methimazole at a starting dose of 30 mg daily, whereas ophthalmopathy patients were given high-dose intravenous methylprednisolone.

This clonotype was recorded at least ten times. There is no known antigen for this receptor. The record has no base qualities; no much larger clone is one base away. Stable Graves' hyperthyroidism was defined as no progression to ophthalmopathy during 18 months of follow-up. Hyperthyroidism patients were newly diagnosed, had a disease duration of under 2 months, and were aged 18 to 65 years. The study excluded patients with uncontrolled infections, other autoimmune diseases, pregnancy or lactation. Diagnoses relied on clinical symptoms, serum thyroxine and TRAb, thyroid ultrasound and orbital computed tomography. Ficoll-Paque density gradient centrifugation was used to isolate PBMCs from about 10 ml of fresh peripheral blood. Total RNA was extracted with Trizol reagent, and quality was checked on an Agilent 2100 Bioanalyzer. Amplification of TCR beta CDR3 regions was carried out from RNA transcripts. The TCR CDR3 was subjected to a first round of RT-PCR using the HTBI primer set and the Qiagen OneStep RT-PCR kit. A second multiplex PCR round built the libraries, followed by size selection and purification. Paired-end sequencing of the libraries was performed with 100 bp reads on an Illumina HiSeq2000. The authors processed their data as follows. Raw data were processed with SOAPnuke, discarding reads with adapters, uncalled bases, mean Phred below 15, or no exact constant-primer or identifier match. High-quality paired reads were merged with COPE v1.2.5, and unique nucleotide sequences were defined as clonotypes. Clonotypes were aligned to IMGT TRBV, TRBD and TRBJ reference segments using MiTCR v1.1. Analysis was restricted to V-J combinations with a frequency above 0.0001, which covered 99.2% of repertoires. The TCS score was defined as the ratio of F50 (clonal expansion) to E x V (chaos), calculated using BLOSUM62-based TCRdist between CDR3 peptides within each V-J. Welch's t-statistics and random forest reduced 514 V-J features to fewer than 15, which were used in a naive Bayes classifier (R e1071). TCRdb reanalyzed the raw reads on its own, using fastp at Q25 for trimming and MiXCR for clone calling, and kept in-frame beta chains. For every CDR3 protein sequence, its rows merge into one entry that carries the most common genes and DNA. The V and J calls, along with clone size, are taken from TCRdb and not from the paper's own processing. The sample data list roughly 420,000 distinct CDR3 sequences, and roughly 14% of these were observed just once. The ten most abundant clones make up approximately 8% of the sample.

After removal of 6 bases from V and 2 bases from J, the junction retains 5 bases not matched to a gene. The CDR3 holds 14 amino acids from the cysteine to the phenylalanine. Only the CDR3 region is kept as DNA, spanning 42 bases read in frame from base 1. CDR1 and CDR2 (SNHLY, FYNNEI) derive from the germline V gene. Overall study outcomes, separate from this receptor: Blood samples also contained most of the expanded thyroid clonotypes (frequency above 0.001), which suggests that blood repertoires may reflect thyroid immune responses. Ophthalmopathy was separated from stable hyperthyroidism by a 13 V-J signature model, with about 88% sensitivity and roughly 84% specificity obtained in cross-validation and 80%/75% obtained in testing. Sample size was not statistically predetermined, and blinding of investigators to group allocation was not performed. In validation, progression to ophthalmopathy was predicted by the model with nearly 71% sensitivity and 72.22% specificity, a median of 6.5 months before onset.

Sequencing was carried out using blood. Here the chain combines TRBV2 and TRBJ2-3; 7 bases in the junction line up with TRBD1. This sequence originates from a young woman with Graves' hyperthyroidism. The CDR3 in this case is CASSHRGPTDTQYF. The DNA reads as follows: TGTGCCAGCAGCCACAGGGGCCCCACAGATACGCAGTATTTT. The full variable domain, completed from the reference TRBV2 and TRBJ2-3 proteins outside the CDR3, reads EPEVTQTPSHQVTQMGQEVILRCVPISNHLYFYWYRQILGQKVEFLVSFYNNEISEKSEIFDDQFSVERPDGSNFTLKIRSTKLEDSAMYFCASSHRGPTDTQYFGPGTRLTVL.